This T cell receptor beta chain was profiled in a study of sequential checkpoint blockade in melanoma. The CDR3 spans 14 residues. V was pared by 3 bases and J by 3 bases, with 6 bases between. Germline assignment: CDR1 SGHDN and CDR2 FVKESK. Treatment indicated: randomized to nivolumab then ipilimumab (arm A) or the reverse (arm B). Using immunoSEQ multiplex PCR, the repertoire was profiled, and TCRdb retains in-frame clones only, with some absent. The sample carries approximately 20,000 clones, over 65% recorded once. This clonotype was obtained from a human donor with melanoma. Sample: tumor tissue (inferred from file names), taken from a patient given nivolumab and ipilimumab in sequence. This chain connects TRBV14 to TRBJ2-6; unclear D gene. The CDR3 region is CASSQGGGANVLTF. For the CDR3, the DNA is TGTGCCAGCAGCCAGGGTGGTGGGGCCAACGTCCTGACTTTC.